This TCR beta chain comes out of a study of blood T cell repertoires in COVID-19. This table comes from immunoSEQ multiplex PCR, and its TCRdb copy is limited to in-frame clones, with some not included. Altogether 170,000 or so clones are present, around nine tenths being singletons, with the ten largest covering around 12%. This clone has just one count. Germline-derived CDR1 and CDR2 are SGHTA and FQGTGA. The CDR3 has 18 amino acids. The V and J ends lost 2 bases and 8 bases, in that order; junction bases with no gene match: 16. The TCR sequence derives from a woman in her 70s with COVID-19, enrolled during active disease. Sequenced: peripheral blood. The rearrangement joins TRBV7-3 to TRBJ1-4, with 8 bases lining up with TRBD1. For the CDR3, the DNA is TGTGCCAGCAGCTTACAGGCAGGGGGCGCGACGAGAGGAGAAAAACTGTTTTTT. The encoded protein is CASSLQAGGATRGEKLFF.